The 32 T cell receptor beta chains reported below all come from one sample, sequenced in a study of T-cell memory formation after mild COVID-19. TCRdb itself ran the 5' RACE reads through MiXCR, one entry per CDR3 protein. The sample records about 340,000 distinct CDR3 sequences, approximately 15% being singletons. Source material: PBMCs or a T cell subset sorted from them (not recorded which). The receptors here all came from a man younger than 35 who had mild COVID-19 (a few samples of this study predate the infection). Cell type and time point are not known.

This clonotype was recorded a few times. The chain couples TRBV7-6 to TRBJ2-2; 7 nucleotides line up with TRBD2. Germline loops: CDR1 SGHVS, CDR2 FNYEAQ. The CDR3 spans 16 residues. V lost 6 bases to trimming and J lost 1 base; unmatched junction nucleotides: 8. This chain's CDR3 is CASRGYAGENTGELFF. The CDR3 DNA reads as TGTGCCAGCAGGGGCTATGCGGGGGAGAACACCGGGGAGCTGTTTTTT.

CDR3 in amino acids: CASGQGPEQYF. In nucleotides, the CDR3 is TGTGCCAGCGGACAGGGGCCCGAGCAGTACTTC. The chain recombines TRBV28 with TRBJ2-7; the match to TRBD1 covers 9 bases. The CDR3 has 11 amino acids. The germline CDR1 and CDR2 sequences are MDHEN and SYDVKM. V gave up 8 bases and J gave up 6 bases; unmatched junction bases: 2.

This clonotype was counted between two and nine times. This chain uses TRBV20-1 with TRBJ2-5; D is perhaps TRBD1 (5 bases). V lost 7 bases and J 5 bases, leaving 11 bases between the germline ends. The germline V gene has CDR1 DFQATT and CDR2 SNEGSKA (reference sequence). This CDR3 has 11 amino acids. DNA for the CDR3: TGCAGTGTGTGGGGCGGCGAGACCCAGTACTTC. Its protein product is CSVWGGETQYF.

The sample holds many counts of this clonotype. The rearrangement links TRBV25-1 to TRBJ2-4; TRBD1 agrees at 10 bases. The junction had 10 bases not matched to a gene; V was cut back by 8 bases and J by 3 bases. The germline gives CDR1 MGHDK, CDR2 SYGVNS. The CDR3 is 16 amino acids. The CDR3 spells CASADGQGGGKNIQYF. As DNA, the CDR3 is TGTGCCAGCGCGGATGGACAGGGGGGAGGCAAAAACATTCAGTACTTC.

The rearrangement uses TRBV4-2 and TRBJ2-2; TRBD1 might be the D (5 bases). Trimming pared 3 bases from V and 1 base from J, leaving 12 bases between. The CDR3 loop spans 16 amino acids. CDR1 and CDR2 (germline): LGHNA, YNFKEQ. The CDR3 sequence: CASSHVATGNTGELFF. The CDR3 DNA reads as TGTGCCAGCAGCCACGTCGCAACAGGGAACACCGGGGAGCTGTTTTTT.

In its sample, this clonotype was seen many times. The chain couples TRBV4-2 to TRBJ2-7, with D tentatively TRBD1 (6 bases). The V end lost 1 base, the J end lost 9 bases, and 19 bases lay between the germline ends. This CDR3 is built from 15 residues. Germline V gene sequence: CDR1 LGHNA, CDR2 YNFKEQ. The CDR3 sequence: CASSQGVEQGLGQYF. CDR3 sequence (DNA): TGTGCCAGCAGCCAAGGAGTGGAACAGGGTTTAGGGCAGTACTTC.

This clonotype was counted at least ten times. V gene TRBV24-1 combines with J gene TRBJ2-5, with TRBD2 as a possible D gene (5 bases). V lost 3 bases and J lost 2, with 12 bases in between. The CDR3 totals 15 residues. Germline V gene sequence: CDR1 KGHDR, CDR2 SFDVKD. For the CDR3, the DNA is TGTGCCACCAGTGATCCCACGGGGATACAAGAGACCCAGTACTTC. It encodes CATSDPTGIQETQYF.

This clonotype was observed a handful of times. In DNA form, the CDR3 reads TGTGCCAGCAGCGTATTCGGGCTCGGGGAGACCCAGTACTTC. Its protein is CASSVFGLGETQYF. The chain carries TRBV9 and TRBJ2-5; no clear D gene. This CDR3 is 14 amino acids long. V shed 1 base and J shed 5 bases, with 12 bases lying between them. CDR1 and CDR2 from the germline V gene are SGDLS and YYNGEE.

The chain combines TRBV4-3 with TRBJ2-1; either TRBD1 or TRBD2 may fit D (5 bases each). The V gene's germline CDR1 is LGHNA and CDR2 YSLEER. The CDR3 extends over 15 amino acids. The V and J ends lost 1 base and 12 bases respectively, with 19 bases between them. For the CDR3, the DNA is TGCGCCAGCAGCCAAGGTCGCGGGTTAGGGACGGGGCAGTTCTTC. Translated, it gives CASSQGRGLGTGQFF.

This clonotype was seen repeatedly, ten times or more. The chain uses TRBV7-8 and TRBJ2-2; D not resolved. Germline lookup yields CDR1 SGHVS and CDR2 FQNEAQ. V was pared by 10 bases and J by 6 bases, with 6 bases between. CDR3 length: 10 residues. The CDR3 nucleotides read TGTGCCATCCTCTCCGGGGAGCTGTTTTTT. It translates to CAILSGELFF.

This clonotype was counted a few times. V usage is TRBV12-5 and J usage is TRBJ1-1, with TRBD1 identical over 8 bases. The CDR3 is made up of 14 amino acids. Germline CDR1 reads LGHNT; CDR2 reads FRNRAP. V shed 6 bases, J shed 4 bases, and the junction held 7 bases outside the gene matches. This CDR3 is CASGTGTGITEAFF. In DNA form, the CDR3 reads TGTGCTAGTGGAACCGGGACAGGTATCACTGAAGCTTTCTTT.

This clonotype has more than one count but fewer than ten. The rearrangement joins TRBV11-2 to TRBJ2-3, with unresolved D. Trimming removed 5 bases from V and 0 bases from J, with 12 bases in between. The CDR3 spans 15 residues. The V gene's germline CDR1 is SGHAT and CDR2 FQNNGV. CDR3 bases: TGTGCCAGCAGCAGTATGACTTCTAGCACAGATACGCAGTATTTT. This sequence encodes CASSSMTSSTDTQYF.

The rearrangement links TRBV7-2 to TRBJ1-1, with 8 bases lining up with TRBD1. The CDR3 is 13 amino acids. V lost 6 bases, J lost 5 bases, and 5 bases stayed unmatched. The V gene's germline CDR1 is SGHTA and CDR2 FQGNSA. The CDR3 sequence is CASRQGAWTEAFF. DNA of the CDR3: TGTGCCAGCAGGCAGGGGGCCTGGACTGAAGCTTTCTTT. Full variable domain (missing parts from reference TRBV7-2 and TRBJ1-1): GAGVSQSPSNKVTEKGKDVELRCDPISGHTALYWYRQSLGQGLEFLIYFQGNSAPDKSGLPSDRFSAERTGGSVSTLTIQRTQQEDSAVYLCASRQGAWTEAFFGQGTRLTVV.

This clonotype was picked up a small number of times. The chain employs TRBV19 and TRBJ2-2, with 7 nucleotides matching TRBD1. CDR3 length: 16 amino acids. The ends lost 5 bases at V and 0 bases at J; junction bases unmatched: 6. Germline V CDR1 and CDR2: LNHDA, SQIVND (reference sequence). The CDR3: CASSLLTGTNTGELFF. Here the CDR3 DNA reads TGTGCCAGTAGTTTGTTGACAGGGACGAACACCGGGGAGCTGTTTTTT.

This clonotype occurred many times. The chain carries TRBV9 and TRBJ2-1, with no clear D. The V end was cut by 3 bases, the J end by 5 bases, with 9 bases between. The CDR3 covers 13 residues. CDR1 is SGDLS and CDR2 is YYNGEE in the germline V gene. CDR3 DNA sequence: TGTGCCAGCAGCGGGGGTCGAAACAATGAGCAGTTCTTC. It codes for CASSGGRNNEQFF.

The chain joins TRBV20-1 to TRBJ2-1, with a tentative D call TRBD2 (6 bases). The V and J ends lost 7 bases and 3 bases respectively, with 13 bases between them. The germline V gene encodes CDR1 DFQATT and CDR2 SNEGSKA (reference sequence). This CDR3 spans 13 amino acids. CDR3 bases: TGCAGTGTACCGGGACTCGACTACAATGAGCAGTTCTTC. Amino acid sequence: CSVPGLDYNEQFF.

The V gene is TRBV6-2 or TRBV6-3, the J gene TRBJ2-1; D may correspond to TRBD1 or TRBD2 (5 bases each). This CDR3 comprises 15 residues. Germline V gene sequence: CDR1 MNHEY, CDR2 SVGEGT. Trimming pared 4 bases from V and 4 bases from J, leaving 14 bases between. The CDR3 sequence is CASSLEGPLYNEQFF. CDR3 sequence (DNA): TGTGCCAGCAGTTTAGAGGGGCCGCTATACAATGAGCAGTTCTTC.

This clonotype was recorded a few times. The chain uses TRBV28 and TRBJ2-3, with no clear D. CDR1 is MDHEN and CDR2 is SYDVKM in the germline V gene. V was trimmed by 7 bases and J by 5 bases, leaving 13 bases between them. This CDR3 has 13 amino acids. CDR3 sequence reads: CASNRWGGDTQYF. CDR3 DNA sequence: TGTGCCAGCAATCGGTGGGGTGGAGATACGCAGTATTTT.

CDR3 bases: TGCGCCAGCAGCTTCGGGCTGGCGGGGCCCCTTAGCGATGAGCAGTTCTTC. Residues: CASSFGLAGPLSDEQFF. This chain joins TRBV5-1 and TRBJ2-1; D may be TRBD2 (6 bases). The CDR3 extends over 17 amino acids. V was clipped by 2 bases and J by 8 bases, with 23 bases between them. Germline V CDR1 and CDR2: SGHRS, YFSETQ.

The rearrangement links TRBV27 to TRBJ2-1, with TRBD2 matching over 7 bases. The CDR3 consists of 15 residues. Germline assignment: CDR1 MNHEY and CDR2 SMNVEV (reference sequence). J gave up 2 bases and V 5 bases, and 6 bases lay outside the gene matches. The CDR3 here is CASSGSSGPYNEQFF. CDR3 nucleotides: TGTGCCAGCAGTGGGAGTAGCGGGCCCTACAATGAGCAGTTCTTC.

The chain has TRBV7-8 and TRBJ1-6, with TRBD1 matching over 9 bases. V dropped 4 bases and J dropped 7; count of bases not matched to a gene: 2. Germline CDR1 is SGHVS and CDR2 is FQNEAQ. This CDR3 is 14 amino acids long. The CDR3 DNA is TGTGCCAGCAGCTCGGGGACAGGGAATTCACCCCTCCACTTT. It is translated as CASSSGTGNSPLHF.

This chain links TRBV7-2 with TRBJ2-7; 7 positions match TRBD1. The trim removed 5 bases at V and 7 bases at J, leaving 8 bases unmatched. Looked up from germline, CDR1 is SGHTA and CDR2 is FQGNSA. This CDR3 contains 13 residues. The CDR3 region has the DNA TGTGCCAGCAGCGCCGGGACAGCTCGGGAGCAGTACGTC. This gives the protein CASSAGTAREQYV.

CDR3 nucleotides: TGTGCCAGCAGTTCTGCTAGGCGGTGGTGGTATGAGCAGTTCTTC. It yields the protein CASSSARRWWYEQFF. The chain combines TRBV6-2 or TRBV6-3 with TRBJ2-1; D gene uncertain. V was pared by 4 bases and J by 8 bases, with 18 bases between. The CDR3 is made up of 15 amino acids. Germline V lookup: CDR1 MNHEY, CDR2 SVGEGT.

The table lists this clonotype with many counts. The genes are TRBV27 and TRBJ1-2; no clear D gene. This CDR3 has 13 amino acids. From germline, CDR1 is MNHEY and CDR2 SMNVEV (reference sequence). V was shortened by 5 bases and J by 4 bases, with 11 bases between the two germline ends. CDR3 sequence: CASSPWTGYGYTF. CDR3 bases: TGTGCCAGCAGTCCCTGGACGGGCTATGGCTACACCTTC.

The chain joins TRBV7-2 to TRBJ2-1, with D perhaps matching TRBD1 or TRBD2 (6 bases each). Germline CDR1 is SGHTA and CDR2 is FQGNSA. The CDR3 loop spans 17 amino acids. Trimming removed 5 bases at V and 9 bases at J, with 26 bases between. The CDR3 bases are TGTGCCAGCAGCAACTATAGGGGGGACGCGGGGTTTGGTGAGCAGTTCTTC. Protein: CASSNYRGDAGFGEQFF.

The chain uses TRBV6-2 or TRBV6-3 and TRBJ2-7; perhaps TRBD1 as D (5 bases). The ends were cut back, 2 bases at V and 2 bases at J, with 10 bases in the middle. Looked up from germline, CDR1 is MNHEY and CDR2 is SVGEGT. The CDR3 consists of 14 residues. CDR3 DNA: TGTGCCAGCAGTTACCGCGCAGGGCCCTACGAGCAGTACGTC. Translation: CASSYRAGPYEQYV.

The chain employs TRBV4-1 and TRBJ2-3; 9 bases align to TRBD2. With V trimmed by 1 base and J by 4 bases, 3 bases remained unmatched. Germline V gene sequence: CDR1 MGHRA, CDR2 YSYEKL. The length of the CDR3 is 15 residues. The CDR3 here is CASSQGRGGADTQYF. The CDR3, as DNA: TGCGCCAGCAGCCAAGGGCGGGGGGGGGCAGATACGCAGTATTTT.

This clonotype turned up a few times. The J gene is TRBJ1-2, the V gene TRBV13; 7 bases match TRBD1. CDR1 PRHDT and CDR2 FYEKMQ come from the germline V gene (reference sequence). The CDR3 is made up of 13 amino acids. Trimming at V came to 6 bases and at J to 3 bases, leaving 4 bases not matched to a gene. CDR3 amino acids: CASSHRGHYGYTF. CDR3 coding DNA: TGTGCCAGCAGTCACAGGGGACACTATGGCTACACCTTC.

CDR3 protein: CASSPLPGPNEQYV. CDR3 sequence (DNA): TGTGCCAGCTCACCACTTCCAGGCCCGAACGAGCAGTACGTC. The chain has TRBV18 and TRBJ2-7; D is undetermined. Germline V CDR1 and CDR2: KGHSH, LQKENI. This CDR3 region has 14 residues. The V and J ends lost 1 base and 5 bases respectively, with 12 bases between them.

The CDR3 protein is CASSLGRGPYEQYV. DNA of the CDR3: TGTGCCAGCAGCTTGGGACGGGGGCCCTACGAGCAGTACGTC. The V and J genes are TRBV11-2 and TRBJ2-7; D could derive from TRBD1 or TRBD2 (6 bases each). The CDR3 loop spans 14 amino acids. Trimming shortened V by 3 bases and J by 2 bases, and 11 bases separated the two germline ends. The germline CDR1 and CDR2 sequences are SGHAT and FQNNGV.

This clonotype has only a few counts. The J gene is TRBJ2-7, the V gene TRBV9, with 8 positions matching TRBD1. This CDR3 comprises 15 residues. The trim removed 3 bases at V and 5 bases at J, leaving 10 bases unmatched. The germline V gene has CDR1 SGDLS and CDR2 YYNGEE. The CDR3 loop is CASSGGETGEDEQYF. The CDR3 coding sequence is TGTGCCAGCAGCGGTGGGGAGACAGGGGAAGACGAGCAGTACTTC.

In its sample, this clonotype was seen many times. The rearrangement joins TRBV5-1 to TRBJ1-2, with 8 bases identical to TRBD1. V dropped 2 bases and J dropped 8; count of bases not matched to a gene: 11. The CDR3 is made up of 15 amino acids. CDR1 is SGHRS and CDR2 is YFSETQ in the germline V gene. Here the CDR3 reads CASSFIMGTGGGYTF. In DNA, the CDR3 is TGCGCCAGCAGCTTCATCATGGGGACAGGAGGCGGCTACACCTTC. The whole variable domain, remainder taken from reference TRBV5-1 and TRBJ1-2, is KAGVTQTPRYLIKTRGQQVTLSCSPISGHRSVSWYQQTPGQGLQFLFEYFSETQRNKGNFPGRFSGRQFSNSRSEMNVSTLELGDSALYLCASSFIMGTGGGYTFGSGTRLTVV.